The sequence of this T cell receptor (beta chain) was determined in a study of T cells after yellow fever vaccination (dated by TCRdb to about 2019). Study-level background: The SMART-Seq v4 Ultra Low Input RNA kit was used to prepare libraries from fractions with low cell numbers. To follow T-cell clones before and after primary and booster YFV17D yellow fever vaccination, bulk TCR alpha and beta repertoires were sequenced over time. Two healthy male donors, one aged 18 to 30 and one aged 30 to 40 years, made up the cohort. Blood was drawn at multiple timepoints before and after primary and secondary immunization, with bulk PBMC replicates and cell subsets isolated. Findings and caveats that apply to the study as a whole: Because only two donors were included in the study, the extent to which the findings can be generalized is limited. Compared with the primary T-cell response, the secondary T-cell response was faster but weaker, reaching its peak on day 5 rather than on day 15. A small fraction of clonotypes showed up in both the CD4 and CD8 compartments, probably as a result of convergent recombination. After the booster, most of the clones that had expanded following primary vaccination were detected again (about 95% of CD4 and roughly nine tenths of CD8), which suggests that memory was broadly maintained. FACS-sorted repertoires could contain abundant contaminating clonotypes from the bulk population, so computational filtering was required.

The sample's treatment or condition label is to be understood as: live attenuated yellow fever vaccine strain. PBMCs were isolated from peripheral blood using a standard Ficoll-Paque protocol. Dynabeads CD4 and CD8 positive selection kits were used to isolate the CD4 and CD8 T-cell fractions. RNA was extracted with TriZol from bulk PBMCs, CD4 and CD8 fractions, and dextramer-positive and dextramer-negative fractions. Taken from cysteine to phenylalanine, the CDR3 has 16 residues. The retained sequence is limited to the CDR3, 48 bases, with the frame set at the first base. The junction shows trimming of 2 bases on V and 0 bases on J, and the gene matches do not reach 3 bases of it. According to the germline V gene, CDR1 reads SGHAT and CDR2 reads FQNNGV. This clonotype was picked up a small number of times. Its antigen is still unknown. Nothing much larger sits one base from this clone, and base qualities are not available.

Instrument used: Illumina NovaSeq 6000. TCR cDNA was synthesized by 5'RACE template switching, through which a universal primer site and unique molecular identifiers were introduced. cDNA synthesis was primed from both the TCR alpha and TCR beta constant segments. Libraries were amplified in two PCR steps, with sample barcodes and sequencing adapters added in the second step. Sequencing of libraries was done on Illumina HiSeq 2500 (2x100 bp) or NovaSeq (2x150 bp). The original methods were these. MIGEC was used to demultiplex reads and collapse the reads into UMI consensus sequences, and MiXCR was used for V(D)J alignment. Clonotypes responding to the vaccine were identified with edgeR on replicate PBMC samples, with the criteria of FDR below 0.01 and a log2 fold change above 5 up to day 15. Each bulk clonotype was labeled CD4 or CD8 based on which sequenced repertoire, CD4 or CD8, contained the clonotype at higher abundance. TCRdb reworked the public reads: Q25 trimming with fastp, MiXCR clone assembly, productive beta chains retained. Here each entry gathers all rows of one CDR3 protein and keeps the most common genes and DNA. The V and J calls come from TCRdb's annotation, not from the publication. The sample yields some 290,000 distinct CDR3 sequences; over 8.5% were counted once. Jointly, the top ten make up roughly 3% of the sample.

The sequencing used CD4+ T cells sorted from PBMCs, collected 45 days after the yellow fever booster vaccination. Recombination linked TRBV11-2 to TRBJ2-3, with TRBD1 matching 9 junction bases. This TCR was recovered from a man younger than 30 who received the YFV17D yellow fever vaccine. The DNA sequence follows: TGTGCCAGCAGCTTACGGGACAGGGCTAGCACAGATACGCAGTATTTT. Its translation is CASSLRDRASTDTQYF.